The 13 T cell receptor beta chains listed next were all sequenced from one sample in a study of STAT3 mutations in large granular lymphocyte leukemia. Study-wide results and caveats: In T-cell large granular lymphocyte leukemia, about half of patients showed multiple immunodominant subclonotypes.

No antigen is known for these receptors. TCRdb keeps only in-frame clones here, not all; method: immunoSEQ multiplex PCR. Here the sample spans some 37,000 clones, about 88% being singletons. The sample consisted of PBMCs. These receptors were obtained from a human donor with T large granular lymphocyte leukemia. Some clones in this sample may be carry-over from other donors' samples.

The rearrangement links TRBV6-5 to TRBJ1-6; 9 bases are shared with TRBD1. CDR3 size: 13 residues. The germline CDR1 and CDR2 sequences are MNHEY and SVGAGI. Losses at the gene ends were 5 bases for V and 9 bases for J; bases not matched to a gene: 2. CDR3 coding DNA: TGTGCCAGCAGTGTGGACAGGGGTTCACCCCTCCACTTT. Translation gives CASSVDRGSPLHF.

CDR3 bases: TGTGCCAGCAGCAGCGACGGGACTAACACTGAAGCTTTCTTT. It codes for CASSSDGTNTEAFF. The rearrangement joins TRBV7-9 to TRBJ1-1, with D possibly TRBD1 on 5 matching bases. V lost 5 bases, J lost 2 bases, and 12 bases lay in between. CDR3 size: 14 residues. Germline CDR1 and CDR2: SEHNR and FQNEAQ (reference sequence).

In this sample, this clone turned up once. The chain is built from TRBV6-5 and TRBJ2-1; D is unclear. Trimming shortened V by 2 bases and J by 4 bases, and 6 bases separated the two germline ends. This CDR3 spans 13 amino acids. In germline, CDR1 is MNHEY, CDR2 SVGAGI. The DNA for the CDR3 is TGTGCCAGCAGTTACGTCGGATACAATGAGCAGTTCTTC. It is translated as CASSYVGYNEQFF.

CDR3 DNA: TGTGCCAGCATTTACAGGGGAGGCTACGAGCAGTACTTC. This sequence encodes CASIYRGGYEQYF. The V gene is TRBV6-1, the J gene TRBJ2-7, with a weak D call TRBD1 (7 bases). Germline CDR1 is MNHNS and CDR2 is SASEGT. V was pared by 7 bases and J by 3 bases, with 13 bases between. The CDR3 covers 13 residues.

This chain connects TRBV27 to TRBJ1-6, with D perhaps matching TRBD1 (5 bases). The V and J ends lost 8 bases and 6 bases respectively, with 17 bases between them. Germline lookup yields CDR1 MNHEY and CDR2 SMNVEV (reference sequence). This CDR3 is 15 amino acids long. CDR3 in amino acids: CASGDFSGGNSPLHF. CDR3 in DNA: TGTGCCAGCGGCGATTTCTCGGGGGGTAATTCACCCCTCCACTTT.

V and J are TRBV7-9 and TRBJ2-3; TRBD1 aligns across 8 bases. Germline-derived CDR1 and CDR2 are SEHNR and FQNEAQ (reference sequence). The CDR3 length is 14 residues. The junction had 7 bases not matched to a gene; V was cut back by 5 bases and J by 6 bases. The CDR3 loop is CASSTQGVGDTQYF. The CDR3 DNA is TGTGCCAGCAGCACACAGGGGGTTGGGGATACGCAGTATTTT.

The V gene is TRBV27, the J gene TRBJ1-2; a possible D gene is TRBD1 (5 bases). The CDR3 runs 16 residues. Trimming took 0 bases from V and 5 from J, leaving 16 bases between them. The germline gives CDR1 MNHEY, CDR2 SMNVEV (reference sequence). CDR3 sequence reads: CASSLSFGGIQYGYTF. The CDR3 nucleotides are TGTGCCAGCAGTTTATCGTTTGGGGGGATCCAGTATGGCTACACCTTC.

J is TRBJ2-2 and V is TRBV5-1; the D call may be TRBD1 or TRBD2 (5 bases each). CDR3 size: 16 residues. In germline, CDR1 is SGHRS, CDR2 YFSETQ. The ends were cut back, 1 base at V and 6 bases at J, with 16 bases in the middle. The CDR3 here is CASSLFGTQRSGELFF. DNA of the CDR3: TGCGCCAGCAGCTTGTTCGGGACCCAAAGGTCCGGGGAGCTGTTTTTT.

V usage is TRBV29-1 and J usage is TRBJ2-5, with unresolved D. Germline CDR1 reads SQVTM; CDR2 reads ANQGSEA. V dropped 6 bases and J dropped 5 bases, with 13 bases sitting between them. The CDR3 length is 12 residues. The CDR3 DNA is TGCAGCGTCGAAAGGGTCGGCGAGACCCAGTACTTC. Translated: CSVERVGETQYF.

This clone was seen just once. V is TRBV19 and J is TRBJ2-5; tentatively, D is TRBD1 (5 bases). CDR1 is LNHDA, CDR2 SQIVND, per germline (reference sequence). V was trimmed by 6 bases and J by 6 bases, leaving 14 bases between them. This CDR3 has 13 amino acids. The DNA for the CDR3 is TGTGCCAGTAGCGACCAGGGCGTGAAGACCCAGTACTTC. Its translation: CASSDQGVKTQYF.

The chain couples TRBV28 to TRBJ2-2; D is ambiguous. CDR3 length equals 11 residues. Trimming left V 6 bases short and J 3 bases short, with 2 bases between. Germline-derived CDR1 and CDR2 are MDHEN and SYDVKM. The CDR3 DNA follows: TGTGCCAGCAGGTACACCGGGGAGCTGTTTTTT. Amino acids: CASRYTGELFF.

The rearrangement uses TRBV5-1 and TRBJ1-4; tentative D call: TRBD1 (5 bases). V was cut by 1 base and J by 5 bases, with 9 bases left in between. The germline V gene encodes CDR1 SGHRS and CDR2 YFSETQ. The length of the CDR3 is 14 residues. This CDR3 reads CASSLQGENEKLFF. The CDR3 coding sequence is TGCGCCAGCAGCTTGCAGGGCGAGAATGAAAAACTGTTTTTT.

The chain employs TRBV5-4 and TRBJ1-1; D unresolved. CDR1 is SGHNT, CDR2 YYREEE, per germline (reference sequence). V gave up 4 bases and J gave up 6 bases, with 10 bases separating them. This CDR3 is built from 12 residues. The CDR3 DNA reads as TGTGCCAGCAGCGCCTACGGTTCTGAAGCTTTCTTT. Its translation: CASSAYGSEAFF. Together with reference TRBV5-4 and TRBJ1-1, the CDR3 gives the full variable domain: ETGVTQSPTHLIKTRGQQVTLRCSSQSGHNTVSWYQQALGQGPQFIFQYYREEENGRGNFPPRFSGLQFPNYSSELNVNALELDDSALYLCASSAYGSEAFFGQGTRLTVV.